The 2 T cell receptor beta chains below all came from one sample that was sequenced in a study of shared clonotypes between healthy human individuals (TCRdb year 2020). Libraries came from the immunoSEQ multiplex PCR assay. Entries here come from immuneACCESS through TCRdb and include only in-frame sequences with V and J called. Some clones fail to appear in such tables; in the studies checked, an unresolved V gene covers under half of the shortfall, and the cause of the remainder is unknown. The sample has around 600,000 clones on record, 90% to 95% of them singletons. Of the sample, about 0.11% falls within the top ten clones. For the CD8 naive samples, CD45RO-negative cells were positively selected for CCR7, yielding a CD45RA+CCR7+ population from which TemRA cells were excluded. Sequencing input: naive CD8+ T cells sorted from blood. The cell subset or site tag for this specimen amounts to: CD45RA+CCR7+. These receptors were collected from a woman in her thirties in good health.

The chain uses TRBV4-1 and TRBJ2-7; weak D call: TRBD2 (6 bases). Germline loops: CDR1 MGHRA, CDR2 YSYEKL. Trimming left V 4 bases short and J 2 bases short, with 15 bases between. CDR3 length: 15 residues. In nucleotides, the CDR3 is TGCGCCAGCAGCCCCGAACGGGACTTCGCCTACGAGCAGTACTTC. It is translated as CASSPERDFAYEQYF.

This chain links TRBV19 with TRBJ2-1, with 9 bases identical to TRBD2. Per the germline V gene, CDR1 is LNHDA and CDR2 is SQIVND (reference sequence). The J segment lost 8 bases and the V segment lost 5 bases, leaving 10 bases of the junction unmatched. The CDR3 is 15 amino acids. The CDR3 loop reads CASSAGASGIYEQFF. The CDR3 nucleotides read TGTGCCAGTAGTGCTGGGGCTAGCGGGATATATGAGCAGTTCTTC.